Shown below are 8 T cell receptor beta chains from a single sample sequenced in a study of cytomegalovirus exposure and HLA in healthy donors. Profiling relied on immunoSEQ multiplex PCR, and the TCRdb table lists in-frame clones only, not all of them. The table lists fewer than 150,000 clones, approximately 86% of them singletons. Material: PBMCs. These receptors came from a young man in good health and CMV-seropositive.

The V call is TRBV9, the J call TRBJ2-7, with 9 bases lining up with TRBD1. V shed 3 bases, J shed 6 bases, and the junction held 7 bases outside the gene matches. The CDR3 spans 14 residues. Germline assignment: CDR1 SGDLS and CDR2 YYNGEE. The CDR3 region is CASSARTGEGEQYF. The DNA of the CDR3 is TGTGCCAGCAGCGCCCGGACAGGGGAAGGCGAGCAGTACTTC.

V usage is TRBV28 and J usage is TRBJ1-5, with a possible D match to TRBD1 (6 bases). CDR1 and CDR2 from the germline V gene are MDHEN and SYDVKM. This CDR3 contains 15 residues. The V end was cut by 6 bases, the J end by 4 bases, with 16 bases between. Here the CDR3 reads CASSMADRLNQPQHF. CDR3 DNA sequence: TGTGCCAGCAGCATGGCGGACAGACTTAATCAGCCCCAGCATTTT.

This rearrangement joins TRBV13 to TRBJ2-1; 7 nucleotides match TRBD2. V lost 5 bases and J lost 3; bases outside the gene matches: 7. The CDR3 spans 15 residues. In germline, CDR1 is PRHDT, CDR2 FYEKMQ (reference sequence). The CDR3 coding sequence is TGTGCCAGCAGCCCCGGGGCTAGCGGCTACAATGAGCAGTTCTTC. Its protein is CASSPGASGYNEQFF.

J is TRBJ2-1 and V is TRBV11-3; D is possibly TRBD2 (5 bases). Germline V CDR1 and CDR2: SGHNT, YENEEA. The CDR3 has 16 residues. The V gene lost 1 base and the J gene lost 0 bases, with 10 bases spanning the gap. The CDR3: CASSLALASSYNEQFF. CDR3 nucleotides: TGTGCCAGCAGCTTAGCCCTAGCTAGCTCCTACAATGAGCAGTTCTTC.

The CDR3 reads CASRSGTSGRAIFLQQYF. The DNA for the CDR3 is TGTGCCAGCAGATCCGGGACTAGCGGGAGGGCCATCTTCCTTCAGCAGTACTTC. The gene calls are TRBV5-5 and TRBJ2-7; 16 bases align to TRBD2. Germline values: CDR1 SGHKS, CDR2 YYEKEE (reference sequence). V lost 5 bases to trimming and J lost 8 bases; unmatched junction nucleotides: 16. The CDR3 totals 18 residues.

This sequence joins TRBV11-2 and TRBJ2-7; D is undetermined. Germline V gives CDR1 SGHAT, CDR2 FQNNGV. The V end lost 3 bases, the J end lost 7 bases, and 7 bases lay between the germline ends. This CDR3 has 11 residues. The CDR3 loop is CASSFGREQYF. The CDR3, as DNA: TGTGCCAGCAGCTTTGGTCGGGAGCAGTACTTC.

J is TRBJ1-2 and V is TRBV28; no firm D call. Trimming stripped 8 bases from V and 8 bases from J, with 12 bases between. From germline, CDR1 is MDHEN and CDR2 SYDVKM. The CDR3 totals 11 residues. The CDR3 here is CASLKNSGYTF. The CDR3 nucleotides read TGTGCCAGCCTTAAAAATTCCGGCTACACCTTC.

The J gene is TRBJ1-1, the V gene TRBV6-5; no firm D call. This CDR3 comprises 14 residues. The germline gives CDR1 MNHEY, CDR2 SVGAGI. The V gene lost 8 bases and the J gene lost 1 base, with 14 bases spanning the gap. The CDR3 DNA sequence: TGTGCCAGCGTTCTGTCAGGCTCGAACACTGAAGCTTTCTTT. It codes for CASVLSGSNTEAFF.